These T cell receptor beta chains were read from a single sample in a study of cytomegalovirus exposure and HLA in healthy donors. Sequenced by immunoSEQ multiplex PCR; TCRdb stores in-frame clones only, minus some. The sample lists some 120,000 clones, over 65% occurring once. The sequenced sample was PBMCs. The receptors were sampled from a man aged 25-40 years in good health and CMV-seronegative. The CDR3 runs from the conserved cysteine through the conserved F or W. The D gene is left open where the match is weak. Clone size is not always given. Where it is, it says once, few, many or a class for expanded clones.

j_call clone_size d_call v_call cdr3_aa cdr3_nt
TRBJ1-1 NA TRBD1 TRBV28 CASSLPGGVNTEAFF TGTGCCAGCAGTCTACCAGGGGGAGTGAACACTGAAGCTTTCTTT
TRBJ1-4 few NA TRBV4-1 CASSQVTGPNEKLFF TGCGCCAGCAGCCAAGTTACAGGTCCTAATGAAAAACTGTTTTTT
TRBJ2-6 once NA TRBV9 CASSGYSGANVLTF TGTGCCAGCAGCGGATACTCCGGGGCCAACGTCCTGACTTTC
TRBJ2-5 few TRBD1 TRBV6-5 CASSQGQVRETQYF TGTGCCAGCAGTCAGGGACAGGTTCGTGAGACCCAGTACTTC
TRBJ1-6 NA NA TRBV27 CASSLKGTPLHF TGTGCCAGCAGCCTTAAGGGGACTCCCCTCCACTTT
TRBJ2-1 NA TRBD1 TRBV6-4 CASSDSKQGAKFNFSYNEQFF TGTGCCAGCAGTGACTCTAAACAGGGGGCGAAGTTCAATTTCTCCTACAATGAGCAGTTCTTC
TRBJ2-2 NA NA TRBV19 CASSIRGLADTGELFF TGTGCCAGTAGTATCAGGGGGTTAGCGGACACCGGGGAGCTGTTTTTT
TRBJ2-7 few TRBD2 TRBV5-1 CASSLWGTSGTRAYEQYF TGCGCCAGCAGCTTGTGGGGGACTAGCGGGACTAGGGCCTACGAGCAGTACTTC
TRBJ2-3 NA TRBD1 TRBV7-6 CASSPENMDRGTDTQYF TGTGCCAGCAGCCCGGAAAATATGGACAGGGGGACGGATACGCAGTATTTT
TRBJ1-1 NA NA TRBV5-6 CASSLQGNTEAFF TGTGCCAGCAGCTTACAGGGGAACACTGAAGCTTTCTTT
TRBJ2-7 NA TRBD1 TRBV5-6 CASSFPRQGLYEQYF TGTGCCAGCAGCTTTCCCCGACAGGGTCTCTACGAGCAGTACTTC
TRBJ2-1 NA NA TRBV28 CASINQGTYNEQFF TGTGCCAGCATCAACCAGGGGACCTACAATGAGCAGTTCTTC
TRBJ2-7 NA TRBD1 TRBV9 CASSVGTVDYEQYF TGTGCCAGCAGCGTGGGGACAGTGGACTACGAGCAGTACTTC
TRBJ2-2 once NA TRBV10-3 CAISAFKELNTGELFF TGTGCCATCAGTGCGTTTAAAGAGTTGAACACCGGGGAGCTGTTTTTT
TRBJ2-2 NA NA TRBV7-9 CSSSPFIGELFF TGTTCCAGCAGCCCATTCATCGGGGAGCTGTTTTTT
TRBJ2-7 NA TRBD1 TRBV6-1 CASSWTGSNEQYF TGTGCCAGCAGTTGGACAGGGAGTAACGAGCAGTACTTC
TRBJ1-2 NA NA TRBV29-1 CSVEEGGGLIGYTF TGCAGCGTTGAGGAGGGCGGGGGGCTAATTGGCTACACCTTC
TRBJ1-5 few TRBD1 TRBV7-9 CASSPTGGDPNQPQHF TGTGCCAGCAGCCCGACAGGGGGCGACCCCAATCAGCCCCAGCATTTT
TRBJ2-7 NA TRBD2 TRBV15 CATSSFGLAGGFEQYF TGTGCCACCAGCAGCTTCGGACTAGCGGGAGGATTTGAGCAGTACTTC
TRBJ2-2 NA TRBD2 TRBV27 CASKESLAGGTGELFF TGTGCCAGCAAAGAATCTCTAGCGGGGGGGACCGGGGAGCTGTTTTTT
TRBJ2-1 NA TRBD2 TRBV27 CASRGGGTSGGSEQFF TGTGCCAGCAGAGGGGGGGGGACTAGCGGGGGTTCTGAGCAGTTCTTC
TRBJ2-7 NA NA TRBV5-8 CASSKPGYEQYF TGTGCCAGCAGCAAACCGGGGTACGAGCAGTACTTC
TRBJ1-1 NA TRBD1 TRBV5-8 CASSFSGQGSSEAFF TGTGCCAGCAGCTTTTCGGGACAGGGATCATCGGAAGCTTTCTTT
TRBJ2-2 NA NA TRBV7-3 CASSSGVGANTGELFF TGTGCCAGCAGCTCGGGGGTGGGAGCGAACACCGGGGAGCTGTTTTTT
TRBJ1-1 NA TRBD1 TRBV7-2 CASSTMGTGQAFF TGTGCCAGCAGCACAATGGGGACAGGGCAAGCTTTCTTT
TRBJ2-5 once NA TRBV2 CASSEGGRKGETQYF TGTGCCAGCAGTGAAGGGGGGCGGAAGGGAGAGACCCAGTACTTC
TRBJ2-3 NA NA TRBV7-2 CASSLVGVAATDTQYF TGTGCCAGCAGCTTAGTCGGGGTAGCAGCAACAGATACGCAGTATTTT
TRBJ2-3 NA NA TRBV5-4 CASSFWRTATINFVTDTQYF TGTGCCAGCAGCTTTTGGAGGACAGCCACGATTAACTTCGTAACAGATACGCAGTATTTT
TRBJ1-3 NA NA TRBV6-6 CASSPVGQAGNTIYF TGTGCCAGCAGTCCCGTGGGCCAGGCTGGAAACACCATATATTTT
TRBJ2-1 NA TRBD2 TRBV2 CARGLAGGGNEQFF TGTGCCAGGGGTCTGGCGGGAGGTGGCAATGAGCAGTTCTTC
TRBJ1-1 NA NA TRBV19 CASQDIATEAFF TGTGCCAGTCAAGACATCGCTACTGAAGCTTTCTTT
TRBJ2-7 NA TRBD1 TRBV11-2 CASSSTGDTYEQYF TGTGCCAGCAGCTCGACAGGGGATACCTACGAGCAGTACTTC
TRBJ1-2 NA NA TRBV27 CASRAGGRDYGYTF TGTGCCAGCAGGGCGGGGGGGAGGGACTATGGCTACACCTTC
TRBJ2-4 NA TRBD1 TRBV6-1 CASSADRGGINIQYF TGTGCCAGCAGTGCCGACAGGGGAGGAATAAACATTCAGTACTTC
TRBJ1-5 NA TRBD1 TRBV2 CASSDGQGRNQPQHF TGTGCCAGCAGTGACGGACAGGGAAGGAATCAGCCCCAGCATTTT
TRBJ1-4 once TRBD1 TRBV27 CASSPRDRVEKLFF TGTGCCAGCAGTCCCCGGGACAGGGTGGAAAAACTGTTTTTT
TRBJ2-2 NA NA TRBV18 CASSPQGGGTGELFF TGTGCCAGCTCACCTCAGGGAGGCGGCACCGGGGAGCTGTTTTTT
TRBJ2-3 NA NA TRBV29-1 CSVEVQTNTQYF TGCAGCGTTGAAGTTCAGACAAATACGCAGTATTTT
TRBJ2-5 NA NA TRBV7-2 CASSATGPAETQYF TGTGCCAGCAGCGCCACAGGGCCGGCGGAGACCCAGTACTTC
TRBJ1-1 few TRBD1 TRBV4-3 CASSQDVGGDRDTEAFF TGCGCCAGCAGCCAAGATGTGGGTGGGGACAGAGACACTGAAGCTTTCTTT
TRBJ1-5 NA TRBD1 TRBV19 CASSKQGGVEQPQHF TGTGCCAGTTCCAAACAGGGGGGTGTAGAACAGCCCCAGCATTTT
TRBJ1-5 NA NA TRBV5-1 CASSLGNRADQPQHF TGCGCCAGCAGCTTGGGCAACAGGGCCGACCAGCCCCAGCATTTT
TRBJ2-7 NA NA TRBV2 CATSGTRASYEQYF TGTGCCACCAGCGGGACACGAGCTTCCTACGAGCAGTACTTC
TRBJ1-5 NA NA TRBV6-1 CASAYRDTNQPQHF TGTGCCAGCGCATACCGGGACACCAATCAGCCCCAGCATTTT
TRBJ1-2 NA TRBD1 TRBV7-9 CASSPDRDAPGYTF TGTGCCAGCAGCCCGGACAGGGACGCCCCTGGCTACACCTTC
TRBJ2-3 NA TRBD2 TRBV7-6 CASSLGTSGSADTQYF TGTGCCAGCAGCTTAGGGACTAGCGGGAGCGCAGATACGCAGTATTTT
TRBJ2-1 NA TRBD2 TRBV19 CASSIDGSGDYNEQFF TGTGCCAGTAGTATAGATGGTAGCGGGGATTACAATGAGCAGTTCTTC
TRBJ2-7 few TRBD1 TRBV28 CASSLGDRGLAEQYF TGTGCCAGCAGTTTAGGGGACAGGGGGCTCGCCGAGCAGTACTTC
TRBJ1-1 once TRBD1 TRBV29-1 CSVESYGTGDEAFF TGCAGCGTTGAGTCCTACGGGACAGGGGATGAAGCTTTCTTT
TRBJ1-5 NA NA TRBV28 CASSLSEDQPQHF TGTGCCAGCAGTTTATCCGAGGATCAGCCCCAGCATTTT
TRBJ2-3 few TRBD2 TRBV5-4 CASRPGGVGVRDTQYF TGTGCCAGCAGGCCTGGGGGGGTGGGAGTACGAGATACGCAGTATTTT
TRBJ2-3 once TRBD1 TRBV9 CASSSQGALTDTQYF TGTGCCAGCAGCTCCCAGGGGGCCCTCACAGATACGCAGTATTTT
TRBJ2-3 few TRBD1 TRBV19 CASRLSGTGGTDTQYF TGTGCCAGTAGACTTTCCGGGACAGGGGGCACAGATACGCAGTATTTT
TRBJ2-5 NA TRBD1 TRBV30 CAWNRPGGWETQYF TGTGCCTGGAATCGCCCAGGGGGCTGGGAGACCCAGTACTTC
TRBJ1-2 NA TRBD1 TRBV19 CASSRGTGSISNYGYTF TGTGCCAGTAGTAGAGGGACAGGGTCCATCTCTAACTATGGCTACACCTTC
TRBJ2-1 NA TRBD2 TRBV10-2 CASSGSSGTYNEQFF TGCGCCAGCAGTGGTTCTAGCGGAACCTACAATGAGCAGTTCTTC
TRBJ2-2 NA NA TRBV19 CASTDFFGGELFF TGTGCCAGTACGGACTTCTTTGGCGGGGAGCTGTTTTTT
TRBJ2-2 NA NA TRBV28 CASSSTGFTGELFF TGTGCCAGCAGTTCTACAGGGTTCACCGGGGAGCTGTTTTTT
TRBJ2-1 NA TRBD2 TRBV2 CASRVLSGGGYNEQFF TGTGCCAGCAGAGTTTTAAGCGGGGGGGGTTACAATGAGCAGTTCTTC
TRBJ1-5 few TRBD1 TRBV4-1 CASSQGDRVNQPQHF TGCGCCAGCAGCCAAGGGGACAGGGTCAATCAGCCCCAGCATTTT